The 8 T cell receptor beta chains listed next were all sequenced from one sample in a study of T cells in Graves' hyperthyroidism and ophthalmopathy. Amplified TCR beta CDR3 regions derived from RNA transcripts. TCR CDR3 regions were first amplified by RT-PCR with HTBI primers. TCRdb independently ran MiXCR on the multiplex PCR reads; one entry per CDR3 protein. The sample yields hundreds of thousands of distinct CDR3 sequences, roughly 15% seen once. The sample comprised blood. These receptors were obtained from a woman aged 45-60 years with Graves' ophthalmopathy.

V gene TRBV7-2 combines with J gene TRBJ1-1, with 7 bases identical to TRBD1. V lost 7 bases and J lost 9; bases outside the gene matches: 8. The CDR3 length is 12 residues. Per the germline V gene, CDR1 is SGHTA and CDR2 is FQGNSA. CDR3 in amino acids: CASTKDRDQAFF. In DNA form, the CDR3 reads TGTGCCAGCACCAAAGACAGGGACCAAGCTTTCTTT. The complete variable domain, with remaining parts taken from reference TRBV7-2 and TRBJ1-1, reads GAGVSQSPSNKVTEKGKDVELRCDPISGHTALYWYRQSLGQGLEFLIYFQGNSAPDKSGLPSDRFSAERTGGSVSTLTIQRTQQEDSAVYLCASTKDRDQAFFGQGTRLTVV.

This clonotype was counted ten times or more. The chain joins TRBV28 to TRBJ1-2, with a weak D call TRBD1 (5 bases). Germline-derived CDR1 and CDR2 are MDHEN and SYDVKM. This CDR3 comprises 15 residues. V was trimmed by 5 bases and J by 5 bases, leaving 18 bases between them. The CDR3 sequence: CASSVRSGAYYGYTF. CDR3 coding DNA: TGTGCCAGCAGTGTACGGTCTGGGGCCTATTATGGCTACACCTTC.

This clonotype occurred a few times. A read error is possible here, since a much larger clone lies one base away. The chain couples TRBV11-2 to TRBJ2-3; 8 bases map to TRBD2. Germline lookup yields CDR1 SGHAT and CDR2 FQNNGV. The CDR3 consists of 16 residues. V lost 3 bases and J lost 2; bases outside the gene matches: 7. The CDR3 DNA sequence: TGTGCCAGCAGCTTCGGGGTTAGCGGGGTCACAGATACGCAGTATTTT. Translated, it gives CASSFGVSGVTDTQYF. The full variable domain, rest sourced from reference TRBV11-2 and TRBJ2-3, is EAGVAQSPRYKIIEKRQSVAFWCNPISGHATLYWYQQILGQGPKLLIQFQNNGVVDDSQLPKDRFSAERLKGVDSTLKIQPAKLEDSAVYLCASSFGVSGVTDTQYFGPGTRLTVL.

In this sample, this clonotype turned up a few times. The CDR3 region is CASSEAGFNQPQHF. CDR3 sequence (DNA): TGTGCCAGCAGCGAGGCAGGCTTCAATCAGCCCCAGCATTTT. The V gene is TRBV6-1, the J gene TRBJ1-5, with no clear D. The CDR3 totals 14 residues. Germline V CDR1 and CDR2: MNHNS, SASEGT. V shed 6 bases and J shed 3 bases, with 12 bases lying between them.

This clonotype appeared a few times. The CDR3, as DNA: TGTGCCAGCAGCGCCTCACCGGGACTAGCGGAAGAGACCCAGTACTTC. Translating gives CASSASPGLAEETQYF. The chain has TRBV9 and TRBJ2-5, with 11 positions matching TRBD2. The V and J ends lost 3 bases and 3 bases, in that order; junction bases with no gene match: 7. CDR1 and CDR2 from the germline V gene are SGDLS and YYNGEE. CDR3 length: 16 residues.

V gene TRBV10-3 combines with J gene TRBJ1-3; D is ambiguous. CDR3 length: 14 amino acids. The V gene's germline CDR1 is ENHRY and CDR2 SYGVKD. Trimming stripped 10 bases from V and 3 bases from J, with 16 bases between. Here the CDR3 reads CATAGVSDGNTIYF. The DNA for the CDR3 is TGTGCCACCGCGGGCGTTTCGGATGGAAACACCATATATTTT.

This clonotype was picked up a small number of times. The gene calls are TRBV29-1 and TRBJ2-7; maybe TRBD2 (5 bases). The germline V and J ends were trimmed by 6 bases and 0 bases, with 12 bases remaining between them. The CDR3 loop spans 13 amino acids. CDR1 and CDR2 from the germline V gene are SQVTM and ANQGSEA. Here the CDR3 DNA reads TGCAGCGTCCCCGGACGGGACTCCTACGAGCAGTACTTC. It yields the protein CSVPGRDSYEQYF.

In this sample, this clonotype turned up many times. The CDR3 here is CASSEEGGKTYEQYF. Written as DNA, the CDR3 is TGTGCCAGCAGTGAAGAAGGGGGAAAGACCTACGAGCAGTACTTC. The gene calls are TRBV6-1 and TRBJ2-7; a weak D match, TRBD1 (6 bases). V shed 1 base and J shed 2 bases, with 12 bases lying between them. The CDR3 contains 15 residues. Germline V gives CDR1 MNHNS, CDR2 SASEGT.